This entry lists 9 T cell receptor beta chains sequenced from one sample in a study of cytomegalovirus exposure and HLA in healthy donors. With 60 Vbeta and 13 Jbeta primers, the PCR was carried out. Generated by immunoSEQ multiplex PCR, the TCRdb table keeps only in-frame clones and is missing some. The sample lists roughly 120,000 clones, about three quarters seen once, with around 14% in the top ten. The sample comprised PBMCs. The receptors were gathered from a woman aged 55-70 years in good health and CMV-seropositive.

Only a few counts were recorded for this clone. Written as DNA, the CDR3 is TGTGCCAGCAGCTTGCCCGGGAACTATGGCTACACCTTC. Its translation is CASSLPGNYGYTF. V and J are TRBV5-5 and TRBJ1-2; D unclear. The ends were cut back, 1 base at V and 2 bases at J, with 6 bases in the middle. The CDR3 contains 13 residues. CDR1 is SGHKS, CDR2 YYEKEE, per germline (reference sequence).

V usage is TRBV18 and J usage is TRBJ2-5, with 11 bases matching TRBD2. J was trimmed by 3 bases and V by 6 bases; bases with no gene match: 12. Looked up from germline, CDR1 is KGHSH and CDR2 is LQKENI. The CDR3 totals 17 residues. The CDR3 reads CASSLTPGLAAEETQYF. DNA of the CDR3: TGTGCCAGCTCCCTCACGCCGGGACTAGCGGCGGAAGAGACCCAGTACTTC.

This chain connects TRBV25-1 to TRBJ2-3; no clear D gene. The CDR3 has 14 residues. Germline V gene data show CDR1 as MGHDK and CDR2 as SYGVNS. The V end lost 1 base, the J end lost 2 bases, and 7 bases lay between the germline ends. The DNA of the CDR3 is TGTGCCAGCAGTGAATCAGGCTTCACAGATACGCAGTATTTT. Its translation is CASSESGFTDTQYF.

The V gene is TRBV28, the J gene TRBJ1-1; no firm D call. The CDR3 totals 11 residues. Between the trimmed V and J ends, which lost 7 bases and 0 bases, there was a span of 3 bases. CDR1 is MDHEN, CDR2 SYDVKM, per germline. The CDR3 here is CASIMNTEAFF. In DNA form, the CDR3 reads TGTGCCAGCATAATGAACACTGAAGCTTTCTTT.

The chain combines TRBV5-4 with TRBJ1-3; 7 bases agree with TRBD1. This CDR3 has 15 amino acids. Germline V lookup: CDR1 SGHNT, CDR2 YYREEE (reference sequence). With 5 bases clipped from V and 5 bases from J, the junction kept 10 bases outside the gene matches. The CDR3: CASSGGGQARNTIYF. CDR3 DNA: TGTGCCAGCAGTGGGGGCGGACAGGCAAGAAACACCATATATTTT.

This clone was observed a few times. This chain's CDR3 is CASSPGGRNGELFF. CDR3 bases: TGTGCCAGCAGCCCAGGGGGCCGGAACGGGGAGCTGTTTTTT. The genes are TRBV11-3 and TRBJ2-2, with 8 nucleotides matching TRBD1. Trimming cost V 5 bases and J 7 bases; bases outside gene matches: 6. The length of the CDR3 is 14 residues. Germline lookup yields CDR1 SGHNT and CDR2 YENEEA.

This clone was counted between two and nine times. This chain links TRBV11-2 with TRBJ1-4, with 9 bases matching TRBD1. Germline loops: CDR1 SGHAT, CDR2 FQNNGV. V lost 9 bases to trimming and J lost 1 base; unmatched junction nucleotides: 3. The CDR3 runs 14 residues. DNA of the CDR3: TGTGCCAGTAGGGGACAGGGAACTAATGAAAAACTGTTTTTT. Translation: CASRGQGTNEKLFF.

The V gene is TRBV7-9, the J gene TRBJ1-6; 7 nucleotides match TRBD1. Germline CDR1 and CDR2: SEHNR and FQNEAQ (reference sequence). Trimming took 6 bases from V and 3 from J; bases not matched to a gene: 2. The CDR3 runs 14 residues. Here the CDR3 DNA reads TGTGCCAGCAGTTCAGGGGGCTATAATTCACCCCTCCACTTT. It translates to CASSSGGYNSPLHF. The full variable domain, rest sourced from reference TRBV7-9 and TRBJ1-6, is DTGVSQNPRHKITKRGQNVTFRCDPISEHNRLYWYRQTLGQGPEFLTYFQNEAQLEKSRLLSDRFSAERPKGSFSTLEIQRTEQGDSAMYLCASSSGGYNSPLHFGNGTRLTVT.

This chain connects TRBV5-1 to TRBJ2-2; D may be TRBD2 (6 bases). The V end lost 1 base, the J end lost 4 bases, and 11 bases lay between the germline ends. CDR1 and CDR2 (germline): SGHRS, YFSETQ. CDR3 size: 15 residues. The CDR3 DNA reads TGCGCCAGCAGCTTGCGGGGGTCGGCCACCGGGGAGCTGTTTTTT. This gives the protein CASSLRGSATGELFF.